The 10 T cell receptor beta chains below come from one sample, sequenced in a study of blood T cell repertoires in COVID-19. The protocol was immunoSEQ multiplex PCR, while the TCRdb copy is restricted to in-frame clones and leaves out a portion. The sample has under 200,000 clones, 70% to 90% seen once. The sample comprised peripheral blood. These TCRs come from a man aged 35 to 55 with acute or convalescent COVID-19.

DNA for the CDR3: TGTGCCAGCAGCGGCCGACAAGAGACCCAGTACTTC. It yields the protein CASSGRQETQYF. The chain has TRBV7-4 and TRBJ2-5; D gene unclear. Germline V gene data show CDR1 as SGHVT and CDR2 as SQSDAQ. V gave up 5 bases and J gave up 2 bases, with 6 bases separating them. The length of the CDR3 is 12 residues.

This chain links TRBV6-5 with TRBJ1-5, with D tentatively TRBD1 (5 bases). The V end lost 4 bases, the J end lost 4 bases, and 17 bases lay between the germline ends. CDR1 is MNHEY, CDR2 SVGAGI, per germline. This CDR3 contains 16 residues. The DNA of the CDR3 is TGTGCCAGCAGTTCCCTGCCAAGTCCAGGGAATCAGCCCCAGCATTTT. Translation: CASSSLPSPGNQPQHF.

This sequence joins TRBV5-1 and TRBJ2-7; TRBD2 matches 7 bases. CDR3 length: 13 residues. Per germline, CDR1 SGHRS and CDR2 YFSETQ. The trim removed 8 bases at V and 7 bases at J, leaving 12 bases unmatched. CDR3 in amino acids: CASARDYGGEQYF. CDR3 nucleotide sequence: TGCGCCAGTGCCCGGGACTACGGCGGGGAGCAGTACTTC.

V usage is TRBV15 and J usage is TRBJ1-5; weak D call: TRBD1 (6 bases). Germline loops: CDR1 LNHNV, CDR2 YYDKDF (reference sequence). The CDR3 sequence is 17 residues long. V was pared by 4 bases and J by 6 bases, with 22 bases between. The CDR3 DNA is TGTGCCACCAGCACCGAGGGGGTGGGGGCGTTAGGTCAGCCCCAGCATTTT. Translating gives CATSTEGVGALGQPQHF. The entire variable domain, with the rest obtained from reference TRBV15 and TRBJ1-5, is as follows: DAMVIQNPRYQVTQFGKPVTLSCSQTLNHNVMYWYQQKSSQAPKLLFHYYDKDFNNEADTPDNFQSRRPNTSFCFLDIRSPGLGDTAMYLCATSTEGVGALGQPQHFGDGTRLSIL.

The V call is TRBV28, the J call TRBJ1-3, with 7 bases matching TRBD1. The CDR3 is 14 amino acids. Germline V gives CDR1 MDHEN, CDR2 SYDVKM. J gave up 4 bases and V 6 bases, and 6 bases lay outside the gene matches. Here the CDR3 DNA reads TGTGCCAGCAGCGAACCGGGACAGGGAAACACCATATATTTT. Translating gives CASSEPGQGNTIYF.

This clone was recorded a few times. The chain employs TRBV7-2 and TRBJ2-1, with TRBD1 matching over 7 bases. CDR1 and CDR2 (germline): SGHTA, FQGNSA. J was trimmed by 4 bases and V by 2 bases; bases with no gene match: 5. This CDR3 spans 15 amino acids. The CDR3 DNA reads TGTGCCAGCAGCTTATCCGGACAGGCATACAATGAGCAGTTCTTC. Translation gives CASSLSGQAYNEQFF.

This chain connects TRBV5-5 to TRBJ2-1; D gene ambiguous. Germline V gene sequence: CDR1 SGHKS, CDR2 YYEKEE (reference sequence). The CDR3 runs 15 residues. Trimming left V 0 bases short and J 3 bases short, with 10 bases between. The chain's CDR3 is CASSLVAGIYNEQFF. CDR3 coding DNA: TGTGCCAGCAGCTTGGTGGCAGGAATCTACAATGAGCAGTTCTTC.

This clone occurred a few times. Here the CDR3 reads CATSREQDRVYGYTF. For the CDR3, the DNA is TGTGCCACCAGCAGAGAGCAGGACAGGGTTTATGGCTACACCTTC. The chain uses TRBV15 and TRBJ1-2; 8 bases align to TRBD1. V dropped 0 bases and J dropped 5; count of bases not matched to a gene: 5. The CDR3 is 15 residues long. Per germline, CDR1 LNHNV and CDR2 YYDKDF (reference sequence).

The rearrangement links TRBV30 to TRBJ1-5; 8 nucleotides line up with TRBD1. The V and J ends lost 5 bases and 3 bases, in that order; junction bases with no gene match: 9. The CDR3 is made up of 15 amino acids. Looked up from germline, CDR1 is GTSNPN and CDR2 is SVGIG (reference sequence). This CDR3 is CAWATGTGLNQPQHF. CDR3 nucleotide sequence: TGTGCCTGGGCTACCGGGACAGGCCTCAATCAGCCCCAGCATTTT.

The chain links TRBV27 to TRBJ2-7, with TRBD1 matching 7 bases. The V gene's germline CDR1 is MNHEY and CDR2 SMNVEV (reference sequence). V lost 5 bases and J lost 5; bases outside the gene matches: 9. The CDR3 sequence is 14 residues long. The CDR3, as DNA: TGTGCCAGCAGTCCACCAGACAGGGCCCACGAGCAGTACTTC. Its translation: CASSPPDRAHEQYF.